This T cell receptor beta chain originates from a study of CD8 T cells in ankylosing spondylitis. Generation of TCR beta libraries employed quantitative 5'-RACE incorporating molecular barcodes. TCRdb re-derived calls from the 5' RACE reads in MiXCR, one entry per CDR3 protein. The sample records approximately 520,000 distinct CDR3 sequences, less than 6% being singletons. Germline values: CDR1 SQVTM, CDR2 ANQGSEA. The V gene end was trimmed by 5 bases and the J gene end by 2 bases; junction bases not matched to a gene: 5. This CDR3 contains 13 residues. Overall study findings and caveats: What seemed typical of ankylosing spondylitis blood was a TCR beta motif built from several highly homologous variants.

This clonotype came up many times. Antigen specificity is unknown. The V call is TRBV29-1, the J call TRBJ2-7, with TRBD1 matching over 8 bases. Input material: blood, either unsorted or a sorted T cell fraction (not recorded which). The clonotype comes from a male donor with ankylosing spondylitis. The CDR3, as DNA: TGCAGCGTTCAGGGACAGGCCGCCTACGAGCAGTACTTC. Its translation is CSVQGQAAYEQYF.